This T cell receptor (beta chain) was identified during a study of T cell responses to AZD1222 COVID-19 vaccine (dated by TCRdb to the early 2020s). For the study in its entirety: AZD1222 recipients whose second dose came at about 4 weeks and those whose second dose came at about 12 weeks were combined into one group, since spike-specific TCR depth and breadth did not differ between the two schedules. A total of more than 230 trial participants underwent TCR sequencing, of whom about 210 had received two doses of AZD1222 and 26 had received two doses of the MenACWY control vaccine. Enrollment into the trials was organized by age into subgroups of 18-55, 56-69 and 70-plus years, and those subgroups contained 148, 28 and 57 TCR-sequenced participants, respectively. Paper-wide results and their limitations: Most participants were white British and females outnumbered males, and the authors suggested that clonal diversity may have been underestimated. Only a handful of AZD1222 recipients were SARS-CoV-2 seropositive at baseline, limiting conclusions about previously exposed vaccinees. The vaccine-associated CD4 TCRs covered the entire spike protein, and the dominant responses fell in regions 160-218 and 743-854. Because no day 14 peak-response samples were available, the repertoires could be characterized only after the peak T cell response. The 56-69-year group was small, and its depth increase did not reach significance, likely because of low power. A significant rise in spike-specific TCR breadth and depth was observed after two AZD1222 doses relative to day 0 and relative to MenACWY recipients. Epitopes outside the regions mutated in the B.1.351 and B.1.1.7 variants were reportedly recognized by nearly half of the unique spike-specific TCRs.

The CDR3 regions of human TCRbeta chains were analyzed by immunosequencing. From the authors' description of their analysis: Repertoire TCRs were checked for matches against a reference library of SARS-CoV-2-specific TCRs that had been generated using the MIRA antigen-specificity platform. Breadth was defined as the fraction of unique TCRs that were SARS-CoV-2-associated. Depth was defined as the fraction of total T cells that were SARS-CoV-2-associated. Using the MIRA data, each spike-specific TCR was assigned both to the spike region to which the TCR was reactive and to a CD4 or CD8 class. Log10-transformed breadth and depth values were compared by one-way ANOVA with Sidak's multiple comparisons tests. TCRdb's version of the immuneACCESS table is confined to in-frame rearrangements and falls short of the full clone set. An unresolved V gene accounts for under half of the shortfall where checked; the remainder is of unknown origin. That table gives V, J and clone size, and the DNA gave D and trimming. This sample is represented by about 120,000 clones; around 88% of them were singletons. Clones ranked in the top ten supply approximately 10% of the sample.

Comments on this clone: No antigen is known for it. Base qualities are not recorded, but no much larger clone differs from it by a single base.

The intended sense of this specimen's time point label: baseline before first vaccination. Vaccinee samples came from UK trials COV001 and COV002, including a single-blind randomized controlled phase 2/3 trial of AZD1222 (ChAdOx1 nCoV-19) in healthy adults. For TCRbeta chain sequencing, PBMC samples from trial participants were taken at day 0 and at day 28 after the second dose. The germline V gene supplies CDR1 ENHRY and CDR2 SYGVKD. The CDR3 runs 16 residues from the cysteine to the phenylalanine. Only CDR3 DNA remains: 48 bases, in frame from the first base. Trimming removed 0 bases from V and 0 bases from J, leaving 9 bases between the germline ends.

This specimen was peripheral blood, taken on day 0 of AZD1222 vaccination. The source is an adult in good health. The rearranged chain carries TRBV10-3 and TRBJ1-5, with a weak D call of TRBD1 (6 bases match). The DNA is as follows: TGTGCCATCAGTGAGTCGTTGGGGGCTAGCAATCAGCCCCAGCATTTT. Translated, this is CAISESLGASNQPQHF.